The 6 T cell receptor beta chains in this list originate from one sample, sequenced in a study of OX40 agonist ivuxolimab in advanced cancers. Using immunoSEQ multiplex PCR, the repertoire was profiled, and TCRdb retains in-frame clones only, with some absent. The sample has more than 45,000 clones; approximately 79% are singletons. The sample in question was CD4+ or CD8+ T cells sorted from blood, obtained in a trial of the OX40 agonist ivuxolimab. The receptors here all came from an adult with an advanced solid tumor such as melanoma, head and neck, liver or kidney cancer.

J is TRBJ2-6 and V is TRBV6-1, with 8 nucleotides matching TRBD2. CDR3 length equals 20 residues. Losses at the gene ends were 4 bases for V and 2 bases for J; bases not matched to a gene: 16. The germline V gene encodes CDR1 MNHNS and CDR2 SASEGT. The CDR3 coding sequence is TGTGCCAGCAGTGCGGGACTAGGTGGGATGACCACCACTGGGGCCAACGTCCTGACTTTC. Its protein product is CASSAGLGGMTTTGANVLTF.

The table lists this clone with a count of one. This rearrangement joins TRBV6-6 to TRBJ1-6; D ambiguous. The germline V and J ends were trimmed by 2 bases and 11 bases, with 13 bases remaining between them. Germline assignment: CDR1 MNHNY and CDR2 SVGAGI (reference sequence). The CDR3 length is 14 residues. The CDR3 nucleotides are TGTGCCAGCAGTTACGGGGTCCCGAAGCCACCCCTCCACTTT. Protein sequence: CASSYGVPKPPLHF.

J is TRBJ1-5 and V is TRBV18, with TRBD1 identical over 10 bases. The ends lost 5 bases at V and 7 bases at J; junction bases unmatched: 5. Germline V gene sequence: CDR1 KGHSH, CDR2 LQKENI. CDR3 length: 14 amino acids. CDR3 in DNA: TGTGCCAGCTCAACGACAGGGGGCCAGCAGCCCCAGCATTTT. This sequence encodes CASSTTGGQQPQHF.

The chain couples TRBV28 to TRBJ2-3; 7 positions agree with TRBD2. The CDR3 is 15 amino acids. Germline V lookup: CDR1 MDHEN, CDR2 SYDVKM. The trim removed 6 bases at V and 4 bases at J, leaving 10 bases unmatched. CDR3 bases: TGTGCCAGCAGCAGCGGGGTCCTGCGCCCAGATACGCAGTATTTT. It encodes CASSSGVLRPDTQYF.

The CDR3 DNA sequence: TGTGCCAGCACCCCGGGGTCGTACTATAATTCACCCCTCCACTTT. This encodes CASTPGSYYNSPLHF. The V gene is TRBV6-6, the J gene TRBJ1-6, with unresolved D. The CDR3 loop spans 15 amino acids. CDR1 is MNHNY, CDR2 SVGAGI, per germline (reference sequence). The germline V and J ends were trimmed by 7 bases and 3 bases, with 13 bases remaining between them.

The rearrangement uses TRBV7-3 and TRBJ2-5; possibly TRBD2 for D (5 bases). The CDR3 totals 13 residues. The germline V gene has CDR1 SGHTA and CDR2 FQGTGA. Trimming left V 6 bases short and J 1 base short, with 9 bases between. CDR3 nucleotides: TGTGCCAGCAGTAGCGTTAGCCAAGAGACCCAGTACTTC. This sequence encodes CASSSVSQETQYF.